The next 10 T cell receptor beta chains were all read from a single sample in a study of monozygotic twins with inflammatory bowel disease. With the 5' RACE reads reprocessed, TCRdb shows one record per CDR3 protein and no DNA. In all, the sample yields a few hundred thousand distinct CDR3 sequences. The sequencing sample was made of blood. Source of these receptors: a human donor with ulcerative colitis or Crohn's disease, or a healthy co-twin of an affected twin (not recorded which).

This sequence joins TRBV27 and TRBJ1-5. Germline V gene data show CDR1 as MNHEY and CDR2 as SMNVEV (reference sequence). The CDR3 is 14 amino acids. The CDR3 sequence is CASSFGDSNQPQHF.

This chain joins TRBV28 and TRBJ2-5; no DNA is available, so the TRBD1 call from TCRdb remains unchecked. Germline V gene data show CDR1 as MDHEN and CDR2 as SYDVKM. The CDR3 contains 13 residues. CDR3: CASSLAGRETQYF.

The chain links TRBV29-1 to TRBJ2-5; without DNA, the TCRdb call of TRBD1 cannot be checked. This CDR3 comprises 18 residues. CDR1 and CDR2 (germline): SQVTM, ANQGSEA. CDR3 protein: CSVRRTGIGREGLETQYF. Supplemented by reference TRBV29-1 and TRBJ2-5, the full variable domain reads SAVISQKPSRDICQRGTSLTIQCQVDSQVTMMFWYRQQPGQSLTLIATANQGSEATYESGFVIDKFPISRPNLTFSTLTVSNMSPEDSSIYLCSVRRTGIGREGLETQYFGPGTRLLVL.

V gene TRBV7-2 combines with J gene TRBJ2-5. The germline CDR1 and CDR2 sequences are SGHTA and FQGNSA. The CDR3 runs 14 residues. The CDR3 spells CASSLGTERETQYF.

This rearrangement joins TRBV6-5 to TRBJ1-6. The CDR3 contains 16 residues. Germline lookup yields CDR1 MNHEY and CDR2 SVGAGI. The CDR3: CASSYSILGLGSPLHF.

The chain carries TRBV29-1 and TRBJ2-7. Germline V gives CDR1 SQVTM, CDR2 ANQGSEA. The CDR3 totals 12 residues. The CDR3 reads CSVETHSYEQYF.

This chain uses TRBV7-3 with TRBJ1-1; absent DNA, TCRdb's TRBD1 call cannot be checked. CDR3 size: 15 residues. The germline V gene encodes CDR1 SGHTA and CDR2 FQGTGA. The CDR3 protein is CASSLSRELNTEAFF. The whole variable domain, filled in from reference TRBV7-3 and TRBJ1-1, reads GAGVSQTPSNKVTEKGKYVELRCDPISGHTALYWYRQSLGQGPEFLIYFQGTGAADDSGLPNDRFFAVRPEGSVSTLKIQRTERGDSAVYLCASSLSRELNTEAFFGQGTRLTVV.

The chain joins TRBV27 to TRBJ2-5. The CDR3 is 14 residues long. Germline CDR1 MNHEY, CDR2 SMNVEV (reference sequence). CDR3 sequence reads: CASSRPTSRETQYF.

This chain links TRBV19 with TRBJ1-1; the D call of TRBD1 rests on TCRdb alone, since no DNA is present to check it. Germline CDR1 reads LNHDA; CDR2 reads SQIVND (reference sequence). This CDR3 spans 15 amino acids. The CDR3 sequence: CASSKTWGSSAEAFF. Based on the CDR3 plus reference TRBV19 and TRBJ1-1, the full variable domain is DGGITQSPKYLFRKEGQNVTLSCEQNLNHDAMYWYRQDPGQGLRLIYYSQIVNDFQKGDIAEGYSVSREKKESFPLTVTSAQKNPTAFYLCASSKTWGSSAEAFFGQGTRLTVV.

CDR3 region: CSARGLAGSYEQYF. The genes are TRBV20-1 and TRBJ2-7; with no DNA, the TCRdb D assignment of TRBD2 cannot be verified. Germline V gives CDR1 DFQATT, CDR2 SNEGSKA (reference sequence). This CDR3 spans 14 amino acids.